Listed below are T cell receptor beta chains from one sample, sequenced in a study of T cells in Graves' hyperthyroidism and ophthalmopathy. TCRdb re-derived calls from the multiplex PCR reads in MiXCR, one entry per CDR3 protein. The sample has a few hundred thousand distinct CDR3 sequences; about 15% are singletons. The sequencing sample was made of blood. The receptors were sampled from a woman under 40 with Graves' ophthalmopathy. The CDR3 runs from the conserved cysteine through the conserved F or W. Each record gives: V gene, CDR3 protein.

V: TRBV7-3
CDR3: CASSRPRGEQFF

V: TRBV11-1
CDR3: CASSRGQGASGANVLTF

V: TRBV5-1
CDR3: CASSPDGLAKNIQYF

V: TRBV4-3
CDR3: CASSLAGGPTDTQYF

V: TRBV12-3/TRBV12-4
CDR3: CASSFDHGRAYEQYF

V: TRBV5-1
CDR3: CASSRDTGDTEAFF

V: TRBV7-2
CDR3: CASSPTRESTGELFF

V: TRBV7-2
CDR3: CASSHNLLQGADTQYF

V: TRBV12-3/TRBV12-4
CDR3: CASSFAGLAGGFDEQFF

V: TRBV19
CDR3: CASSWTSGSTSTDTQYF

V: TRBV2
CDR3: CASRSGLAGQETQYF

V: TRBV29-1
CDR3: CSVEPGGSSYEQYF

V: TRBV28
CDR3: CAPRRGGDGYTF

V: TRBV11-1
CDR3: CASSDRGADTQYF

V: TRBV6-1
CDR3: CASSEGATNSGNTIYF

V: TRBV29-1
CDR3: CSVDNRGQETQYF

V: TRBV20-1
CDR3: CSARQAGGGWETQYF

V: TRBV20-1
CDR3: CSASTLALGEQYF

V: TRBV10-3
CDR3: CAIRDPGTSGTDTQYF

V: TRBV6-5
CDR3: CASSYSMLPGTGSSYEQYF

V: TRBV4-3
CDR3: CASSQGDRYGYTF

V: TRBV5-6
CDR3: CASSVSSWGKSTDTQYF

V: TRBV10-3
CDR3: CAIRQVGQGPNTEAFF

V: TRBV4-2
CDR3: CASALQPGTSNTGELFF

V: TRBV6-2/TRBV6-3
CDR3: CASRPRPLSGANVLTF

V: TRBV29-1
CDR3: CSVEGEGTGDYEQYF

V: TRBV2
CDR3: CASSGQGRATNEKLFF

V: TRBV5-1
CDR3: CASSLSGGAINSPLHF

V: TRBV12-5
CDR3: CASEAPRTNQPQHF

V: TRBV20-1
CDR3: CSAREQREGNTGELFF

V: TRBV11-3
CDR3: CASSSPEENEQFF

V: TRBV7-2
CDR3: CASSLLGHRGETQYF

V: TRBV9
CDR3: CASSGASGTAYNEQFF

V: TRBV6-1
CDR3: CASSEGEGYYEQYF

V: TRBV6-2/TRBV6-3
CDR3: CASRDPGSKDTQYF

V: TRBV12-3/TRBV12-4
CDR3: CASSLSGGNRPQHF

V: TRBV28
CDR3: CASSPELPTPDQPQHF

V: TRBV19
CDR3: CASSSRLAGDQISKTQYF

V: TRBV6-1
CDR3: CASSDFETQYF

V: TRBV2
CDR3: CASSGSAGKNTGELFF

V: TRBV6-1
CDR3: CASTEAGMGYEQYF

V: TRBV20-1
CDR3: CSASTGGVEKLFF

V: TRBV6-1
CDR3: CASSKKGIGQPSYEQYF

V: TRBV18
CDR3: CASSPASGATDTQYF

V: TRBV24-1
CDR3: CATSDSRGLGYEQYF

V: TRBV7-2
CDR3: CASSLIMAATEAFF

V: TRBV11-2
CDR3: CASSFRQGYEQFF